This entry lists 30 T cell receptor beta chains sequenced from one sample in a study of shared clonotypes between healthy human individuals. Produced via immunoSEQ multiplex PCR; TCRdb's table is partial and in-frame only. The sample has roughly 500,000 clones, about four fifths seen once. Sequences were obtained from PBMCs. These receptors all come from a woman aged 40 to 50 in good health. Some clones in this sample may be carry-over from other donors' samples.

The chain couples TRBV7-2 to TRBJ2-3; D unclear. Trimming cost V 5 bases and J 3 bases, with 15 bases left between them. The CDR3 sequence is 15 residues long. Germline CDR1 SGHTA, CDR2 FQGNSA. The CDR3 DNA follows: TGTGCCAGCAGCCCGCAGCCCTTGGGGACAGATACGCAGTATTTT. Translated, it gives CASSPQPLGTDTQYF. The full variable domain, its missing parts supplied by reference TRBV7-2 and TRBJ2-3, is GAGVSQSPSNKVTEKGKDVELRCDPISGHTALYWYRQSLGQGLEFLIYFQGNSAPDKSGLPSDRFSAERTGGSVSTLTIQRTQQEDSAVYLCASSPQPLGTDTQYFGPGTRLTVL.

The chain recombines TRBV5-1 with TRBJ2-7; 9 positions match TRBD1. With V trimmed by 0 bases and J by 5 bases, 9 bases remained unmatched. The CDR3 is 16 residues long. Germline values: CDR1 SGHRS, CDR2 YFSETQ. This CDR3 reads CASSLVWTGATNEQYF. DNA of the CDR3: TGCGCCAGCAGCTTGGTTTGGACAGGGGCCACTAACGAGCAGTACTTC.

The chain uses TRBV28 and TRBJ2-3; tentative D call: TRBD2 (6 bases). Germline CDR1 MDHEN, CDR2 SYDVKM. Trimming stripped 11 bases from V and 3 bases from J, with 15 bases between. The CDR3 has 13 amino acids. The CDR3 spells CAGGRRGTDTQYF. In DNA form, the CDR3 reads TGTGCCGGCGGACGTCGGGGGACAGATACGCAGTATTTT. The variable domain in full, completed from reference TRBV28 and TRBJ2-3, reads DVKVTQSSRYLVKRTGEKVFLECVQDMDHENMFWYRQDPGLGLRLIYFSYDVKMKEKGDIPEGYSVSREKKERFSLILESASTNQTSMYLCAGGRRGTDTQYFGPGTRLTVL.

The V and J genes are TRBV7-8 and TRBJ1-5, with 10 bases identical to TRBD1. The CDR3 length is 16 residues. J was trimmed by 3 bases and V by 5 bases; bases with no gene match: 7. The germline V gene has CDR1 SGHVS and CDR2 FQNEAQ. The CDR3 DNA follows: TGTGCCAGCAGCCCTCGGACAGGGGGTATCAATCAGCCCCAGCATTTT. This gives the protein CASSPRTGGINQPQHF.

The chain employs TRBV28 and TRBJ2-3; D not certain. Germline CDR1 reads MDHEN; CDR2 reads SYDVKM. V dropped 5 bases and J dropped 6 bases, with 15 bases sitting between them. CDR3 length: 14 residues. This CDR3 reads CASSRPTQPDTQYF. The DNA for the CDR3 is TGTGCCAGCAGTCGACCGACACAACCGGATACGCAGTATTTT.

The V and J genes are TRBV5-1 and TRBJ2-2; 9 bases are shared with TRBD2. The CDR3 is 19 residues long. Germline V gives CDR1 SGHRS, CDR2 YFSETQ. Losses at the gene ends were 0 bases for V and 5 bases for J; bases not matched to a gene: 14. This CDR3 reads CASSLDPPRKREATGELFF. In DNA, the CDR3 is TGCGCCAGCAGCTTGGATCCCCCTCGGAAGCGGGAGGCAACCGGGGAGCTGTTTTTT. The complete variable domain, with remaining parts taken from reference TRBV5-1 and TRBJ2-2, reads KAGVTQTPRYLIKTRGQQVTLSCSPISGHRSVSWYQQTPGQGLQFLFEYFSETQRNKGNFPGRFSGRQFSNSRSEMNVSTLELGDSALYLCASSLDPPRKREATGELFFGEGSRLTVL.

CDR3 coding DNA: TGTGCCACCAGCAGAGATCCTTCCTACGAGCAGTACTTC. Translation: CATSRDPSYEQYF. V is TRBV15 and J is TRBJ2-7; no clear D gene. The CDR3 totals 13 residues. Germline V CDR1 and CDR2: LNHNV, YYDKDF (reference sequence). V was clipped by 0 bases and J by 1 base, with 4 bases between them.

V is TRBV7-2 and J is TRBJ2-3; 7 bases are a match to TRBD2. Germline CDR1 reads SGHTA; CDR2 reads FQGNSA. The CDR3 extends over 17 amino acids. J lost 2 bases, V lost 1 base, and 9 bases had no gene match. CDR3 nucleotides: TGTGCCAGCAGCTTAGTAGGAGCGGGGCTGACCACAGATACGCAGTATTTT. Protein sequence: CASSLVGAGLTTDTQYF. Full variable domain (missing parts from reference TRBV7-2 and TRBJ2-3): GAGVSQSPSNKVTEKGKDVELRCDPISGHTALYWYRQSLGQGLEFLIYFQGNSAPDKSGLPSDRFSAERTGGSVSTLTIQRTQQEDSAVYLCASSLVGAGLTTDTQYFGPGTRLTVL.

This clone was observed once. The gene calls are TRBV30 and TRBJ2-1; 14 nucleotides agree with TRBD2. Germline CDR1 and CDR2: GTSNPN and SVGIG (reference sequence). V shed 2 bases, J shed 3 bases, and the junction held 12 bases outside the gene matches. This CDR3 has 19 amino acids. Here the CDR3 reads CAWSPTSGRAEPFYNEQFF. As DNA, the CDR3 is TGTGCCTGGAGTCCGACTAGCGGGAGGGCCGAGCCTTTCTACAATGAGCAGTTCTTC.

The chain is built from TRBV6-1 and TRBJ1-2; 8 bases align to TRBD1. Losses at the gene ends were 2 bases for V and 5 bases for J; bases not matched to a gene: 7. The CDR3 consists of 15 residues. Looked up from germline, CDR1 is MNHNS and CDR2 is SASEGT. This CDR3 reads CASSESPGQEYGYTF. In nucleotides, the CDR3 is TGTGCCAGCAGTGAAAGTCCGGGACAGGAATATGGCTACACCTTC.

In this sample, this clone turned up a few times. The chain joins TRBV2 to TRBJ2-7; D may be TRBD2 (5 bases). The CDR3 covers 17 residues. Germline loops: CDR1 SNHLY, CDR2 FYNNEI. V was pared by 4 bases and J by 3 bases, with 22 bases between. CDR3 sequence reads: CASSALQEKTGNYEQYF. The CDR3 DNA sequence: TGTGCCAGCAGTGCGTTGCAAGAGAAGACGGGAAACTACGAGCAGTACTTC. The full variable domain, rest sourced from reference TRBV2 and TRBJ2-7, is EPEVTQTPSHQVTQMGQEVILRCVPISNHLYFYWYRQILGQKVEFLVSFYNNEISEKSEIFDDQFSVERPDGSNFTLKIRSTKLEDSAMYFCASSALQEKTGNYEQYFGPGTRLTVT.

The chain has TRBV30 and TRBJ2-7, with TRBD1 matching over 8 bases. The CDR3 spans 13 residues. CDR1 and CDR2 from the germline V gene are GTSNPN and SVGIG (reference sequence). J lost 3 bases, V lost 6 bases, and 7 bases had no gene match. The CDR3 bases are TGTGCCTGCAAGGACAGGGATCTCTACGAGCAGTACTTC. Its protein product is CACKDRDLYEQYF. The variable domain in full, with the rest retrieved from reference TRBV30 and TRBJ2-7, is SQTIHQWPATLVQPVGSPLSLECTVEGTSNPNLYWYRQAAGRGLQLLFYSVGIGQISSEVPQNLSASRPQDRQFILSSKKLLLSDSGFYLCACKDRDLYEQYFGPGTRLTVT.

The chain carries TRBV2 and TRBJ1-1, with D hard to call. This CDR3 is 13 amino acids long. The V and J ends lost 4 bases and 1 base respectively, with 7 bases between them. CDR1 SNHLY and CDR2 FYNNEI come from the germline V gene. DNA of the CDR3: TGTGCCAGCAGTGTTTCGGAGAACACTGAAGCTTTCTTT. This gives the protein CASSVSENTEAFF.

V gene TRBV5-1 combines with J gene TRBJ2-1; D unresolved. The ends were cut back, 0 bases at V and 4 bases at J, with 5 bases in the middle. The CDR3 runs to 13 residues. CDR1 is SGHRS and CDR2 is YFSETQ in the germline V gene. The CDR3, as DNA: TGCGCCAGCAGCTTGGCAGTTTACAATGAGCAGTTCTTC. Translating it yields CASSLAVYNEQFF.

This sequence joins TRBV28 and TRBJ1-5, with D possibly being TRBD1 (6 bases). This CDR3 contains 14 residues. Germline CDR1 and CDR2: MDHEN and SYDVKM. The V end was cut by 3 bases, the J end by 2 bases, with 8 bases between. The CDR3 region is CASSFRQGNQPQHF. For the CDR3, the DNA is TGTGCCAGCAGTTTTCGACAGGGCAATCAGCCCCAGCATTTT.

With respect to this clone: Given a much more abundant clone one base away, this may be a read error. The rearrangement links TRBV6-6 to TRBJ1-1; possible D gene TRBD1, 6 bases. The V gene lost 4 bases and the J gene lost 1 base, with 7 bases spanning the gap. Per germline, CDR1 MNHNY and CDR2 SVGAGI (reference sequence). The CDR3 consists of 13 residues. CDR3 in DNA: TGTGCCAGCAGTTTGGACAGGAACACTGAAGCTTTCTTT. Its protein product is CASSLDRNTEAFF.

A remark on this clone: Different DNA sequences within this sample yield the same CDR3. This rearrangement joins TRBV18 to TRBJ2-3; unclear D gene. The germline gives CDR1 KGHSH, CDR2 LQKENI. Trimming stripped 2 bases from V and 3 bases from J, with 6 bases between. The CDR3 has 13 residues. The CDR3 coding sequence is TGTGCCAGCTCACCAGGGCCGACAGATACGCAGTATTTT. Its protein is CASSPGPTDTQYF. Supplemented by reference TRBV18 and TRBJ2-3, the full variable domain reads NAGVMQNPRHLVRRRGQEARLRCSPMKGHSHVYWYRQLPEEGLKFMVYLQKENIIDESGMPKERFSAEFPKEGPSILRIQQVVRGDSAAYFCASSPGPTDTQYFGPGTRLTVL.

The CDR3 spells CASSPARDRGLWSNQPQHF. CDR3 sequence (DNA): TGTGCCAGCAGCCCAGCCCGGGACAGGGGGTTGTGGAGCAATCAGCCCCAGCATTTT. The chain carries TRBV28 and TRBJ1-5, with 11 bases fitting TRBD1. The CDR3 is 19 residues long. Germline V lookup: CDR1 MDHEN, CDR2 SYDVKM. The trim removed 6 bases at V and 1 base at J, leaving 14 bases unmatched. Based on the CDR3 plus reference TRBV28 and TRBJ1-5, the full variable domain is DVKVTQSSRYLVKRTGEKVFLECVQDMDHENMFWYRQDPGLGLRLIYFSYDVKMKEKGDIPEGYSVSREKKERFSLILESASTNQTSMYLCASSPARDRGLWSNQPQHFGDGTRLSIL.

This clone was observed a handful of times. The J gene is TRBJ2-7, the V gene TRBV27; unclear D gene. CDR3 length equals 14 residues. Germline loops: CDR1 MNHEY, CDR2 SMNVEV (reference sequence). Trimming took off 6 bases at V and 3 bases at J, with 15 bases between the two ends. CDR3 loop: CASRARVFIYEQYF. Written as DNA, the CDR3 is TGTGCCAGCAGGGCCCGGGTATTTATCTACGAGCAGTACTTC.

For the CDR3, the DNA is TGTGCCAGCAGTTTATGGGGCGGACAGTCGGTCACTGAAGCTTTCTTT. It specifies CASSLWGGQSVTEAFF. The gene calls are TRBV28 and TRBJ1-1, with D perhaps matching TRBD1 (6 bases). V was trimmed by 0 bases and J by 4 bases, leaving 15 bases between them. Germline CDR1 and CDR2: MDHEN and SYDVKM. The CDR3 runs to 16 residues.

The chain is built from TRBV28 and TRBJ2-2, with a weak D call TRBD2 (5 bases). Germline V CDR1 and CDR2: MDHEN, SYDVKM. Trimming stripped 1 base from V and 4 bases from J, with 7 bases between. This CDR3 contains 14 residues. CDR3 residues: CASSLSSSTGELFF. CDR3 coding DNA: TGTGCCAGCAGTTTATCTAGCAGCACCGGGGAGCTGTTTTTT.

V gene TRBV28 combines with J gene TRBJ1-1; no firm D call. Trimming took 3 bases from V and 7 from J, leaving 15 bases between them. Germline CDR1 is MDHEN and CDR2 is SYDVKM. This CDR3 comprises 14 residues. The DNA for the CDR3 is TGTGCCAGCAGTTTTAGGTCCGAGATAGATGAAGCTTTCTTT. Translated, it gives CASSFRSEIDEAFF.

The chain is built from TRBV6-1 and TRBJ2-4, with TRBD2 matching 13 bases. The V gene end was trimmed by 2 bases and the J gene end by 8 bases; junction bases not matched to a gene: 3. Germline V gives CDR1 MNHNS, CDR2 SASEGT. The CDR3 runs 15 residues. CDR3 coding DNA: TGTGCCAGCAGTGAATTACTAGCGGGAGGGGACATTCAGTACTTC. It is translated as CASSELLAGGDIQYF.

The chain recombines TRBV5-1 with TRBJ2-7; 9 bases are shared with TRBD2. The CDR3 contains 14 residues. Germline values: CDR1 SGHRS, CDR2 YFSETQ. V was clipped by 9 bases and J by 5 bases; unmatched bases: 12. The CDR3 nucleotides read TGCGCCACCACTAGAGCGGGAGGAACTCACGAGCAGTACTTC. This translates into CATTRAGGTHEQYF.

As concerns this clone: Distinct nucleotide sequences in the sample also encode this CDR3. The chain couples TRBV15 to TRBJ2-3; D remains unclear. V gave up 0 bases and J gave up 6 bases, with 7 bases separating them. This CDR3 has 13 amino acids. Germline-derived CDR1 and CDR2 are LNHNV and YYDKDF (reference sequence). In DNA, the CDR3 is TGTGCCACCAGCAGAGATAGGGCGGATACGCAGTATTTT. Translation: CATSRDRADTQYF.

The chain recombines TRBV5-1 with TRBJ2-3, with 12 bases identical to TRBD2. The CDR3 is 16 residues long. V shed 4 bases and J 2 bases; nucleotides not matched to a gene: 5. CDR1 and CDR2 (germline): SGHRS, YFSETQ. In DNA form, the CDR3 reads TGCGCCAGCAGCCCTAGGACTAGCGGGGACACAGATACGCAGTATTTT. Translating gives CASSPRTSGDTDTQYF.

The V and J genes are TRBV5-4 and TRBJ2-3; 8 nucleotides match TRBD2. The CDR3 consists of 15 residues. V gave up 8 bases and J gave up 1 base; unmatched junction bases: 9. CDR1 is SGHNT and CDR2 is YYREEE in the germline V gene (reference sequence). This chain's CDR3 is CASSPGGAGTDTQYF. CDR3 DNA sequence: TGTGCCAGTTCCCCCGGGGGGGCGGGCACAGATACGCAGTATTTT. Variable domain in full (rest from reference TRBV5-4 and TRBJ2-3): ETGVTQSPTHLIKTRGQQVTLRCSSQSGHNTVSWYQQALGQGPQFIFQYYREEENGRGNFPPRFSGLQFPNYSSELNVNALELDDSALYLCASSPGGAGTDTQYFGPGTRLTVL.

A word on this clone: The sample carries other DNA sequences with the same CDR3. V usage is TRBV28 and J usage is TRBJ2-7; D gene uncertain. CDR1 is MDHEN and CDR2 is SYDVKM in the germline V gene. V lost 8 bases, J lost 2 bases, and 4 bases lay in between. The CDR3 is 10 amino acids. CDR3 sequence (DNA): TGTGCCAGCGGTCCCTACGAGCAGTACTTC. Amino acid sequence: CASGPYEQYF.

The gene calls are TRBV25-1 and TRBJ1-6, with 10 bases lining up with TRBD1. The trim removed 6 bases at V and 9 bases at J, leaving 2 bases unmatched. The germline CDR1 and CDR2 sequences are MGHDK and SYGVNS. This CDR3 comprises 13 residues. The chain's CDR3 is CASRRTGGSPLHF. The DNA of the CDR3 is TGTGCCAGCAGGCGGACAGGGGGTTCACCCCTCCACTTT.

This chain connects TRBV28 to TRBJ2-2; the D is unclear. The CDR3 is 15 residues long. V lost 5 bases and J lost 4, with 14 bases in between. Germline lookup yields CDR1 MDHEN and CDR2 SYDVKM. The CDR3 spells CASSPYDFATGELFF. The CDR3 nucleotides are TGTGCCAGCAGTCCCTATGACTTCGCCACCGGGGAGCTGTTTTTT. The full variable domain, with the rest looked up from reference TRBV28 and TRBJ2-2, is DVKVTQSSRYLVKRTGEKVFLECVQDMDHENMFWYRQDPGLGLRLIYFSYDVKMKEKGDIPEGYSVSREKKERFSLILESASTNQTSMYLCASSPYDFATGELFFGEGSRLTVL.